The T cell receptor beta chain under discussion was sequenced for a study of T cell changes during pregnancy in multiple sclerosis (dated by TCRdb to between 2018 and 2020). Broadly, across the study: The study looked at changes in the T cell repertoire across pregnancy in women with multiple sclerosis.

CDR1 and CDR2 were assigned from the germline V gene as SGHRS and YFSETQ. The CDR3 covers 18 residues, taking in both the cysteine and the phenylalanine. Here the CDR3 DNA is all that survives: 54 bases in frame from base 1. V has 3 bases trimmed and J has 1 base trimmed; junction bases matching no gene number 12. Library preparation was by the immunoSEQ multiplex PCR assay. Imported from immuneACCESS, the table was reduced by TCRdb to in-frame sequences with V and J called. These copies leave out some clones; in studies compared against another copy, an unresolved V gene accounts for under half, and the cause of the remainder is not known. This sample gives around 100,000 clones in total; over 85% of them show up just once. The top ten clonotypes cover 1% to 1.5% of the sample. As for this clone: No antigen is known for it. The sample holds no much larger clone one base away, and base qualities are not on file.

The chain uses TRBV5-1 and TRBJ2-5, and TRBD1 aligns with 10 junction nucleotides. The receptor comes from a female donor with multiple sclerosis, enrolled in a pregnancy study. Sequencing used peripheral blood, obtained in the second trimester of pregnancy. The DNA sequence is given as TGCGCCAGCAGCTCTTCGACAGGGGGCGTCAATACCCAAGAGACCCAGTACTTC. Its coded protein is CASSSSTGGVNTQETQYF.